Detailed here is one T cell receptor beta chain. One end of the junction fails to match germline, which may point to a read error. The source of the sample is a study of blood T cell repertoires in COVID-19. This CDR3 is built from 14 residues. Germline V gene data show CDR1 as SGHRS and CDR2 as YFSETQ. Clones were read by immunoSEQ multiplex PCR, and TCRdb kept only the in-frame ones, dropping some. The table has roughly 200,000 clones, about 87% seen once. Cohorts were assigned according to the clinical history that participants reported. Material: PBMCs or T cells enriched from blood (not recorded which). The rearrangement uses TRBV5-1 and TRBJ2-7; 9 bases are shared with TRBD2. This TCR came from a woman aged 30 to 39 who had recovered from COVID-19. This CDR3 is CARSWGRGGYEQYF. CDR3 coding DNA: TGCGCCCGCAGCTGGGGGCGGGGGGGCTACGAGCAGTACTTC.